This TCR beta chain was captured in a study of identical twins. TCRdb fed the 5' RACE reads into MiXCR, producing one record per CDR3 protein. The sample carries around 550,000 distinct CDR3 sequences, around 15% recorded once. Study-wide results and limits: Zero-insertion results could be subject to partial confounding by invariant MAIT and iNKT cells. Findings came from cross-sectional statistics, without long-term follow-up of donors. With monozygotic twins, out-of-frame TCR alpha sharing exceeded what models estimated. Abundant beta clonotypes from cord blood bore fewer insertions; memory repertoires lacked this pattern.

The germline CDR1 and CDR2 sequences are DFQATT and SNEGSKA (reference sequence). With V trimmed by 5 bases and J by 1 base, 16 bases remained unmatched. CDR3 length: 17 residues. The table lists this clonotype with a few counts. What it recognizes is unknown. This same sample was also taken into another study, of yellow fever vaccine responses in identical twins.

Input material: CD4+ T cells sorted from blood. This sequence was found in a woman aged 18-30 years in good health. The chain couples TRBV20-1 to TRBJ1-1; 7 nucleotides match TRBD1. The CDR3 is CSAERNRGRFSNTEAFF. CDR3 DNA: TGCAGTGCTGAACGCAACAGGGGCCGCTTTTCGAACACTGAAGCTTTCTTT.